This paragraph covers one T cell receptor (beta chain) sequence. The multiple sclerosis control group was made up of treatment-naive patients with stable or active relapsing-remitting disease. RNA amounts of about 0.5 to 1 ug underwent reverse transcription with random hexamers. TCRdb independently ran MiXCR on the immunoSEQ multiplex PCR reads; one entry per CDR3 protein. The sample lists 120,000 or so distinct CDR3 sequences; about 92% were seen once. The data belong to a study of CD8 T cells in Susac syndrome. From germline, CDR1 is LGHDT and CDR2 YNNKEL (reference sequence). This CDR3 spans 14 amino acids. V was trimmed by 1 base and J by 7 bases, leaving 11 bases between them.

This TCR was recovered from a human donor with multiple sclerosis. The material sequenced was CD4+ T cells from PBMCs. This sequence joins TRBV3-1 and TRBJ2-1; TRBD1 is a possible D gene (6 bases). The CDR3 here is CASSQGGTRNEQFF. CDR3 nucleotides: TGTGCCAGCAGCCAAGGGGGGACACGTAATGAGCAGTTCTTC.